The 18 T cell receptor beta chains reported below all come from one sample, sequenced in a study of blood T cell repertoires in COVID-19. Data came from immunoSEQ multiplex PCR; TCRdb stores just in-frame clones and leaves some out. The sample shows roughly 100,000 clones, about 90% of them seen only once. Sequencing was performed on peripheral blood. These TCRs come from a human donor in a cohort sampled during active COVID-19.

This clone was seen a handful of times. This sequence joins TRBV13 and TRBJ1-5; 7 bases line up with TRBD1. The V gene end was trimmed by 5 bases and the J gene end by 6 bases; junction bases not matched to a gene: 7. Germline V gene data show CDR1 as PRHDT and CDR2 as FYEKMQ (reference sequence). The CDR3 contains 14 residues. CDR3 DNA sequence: TGTGCCAGCAGCCGCGGACAGGCGGCTCAGCCCCAGCATTTT. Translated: CASSRGQAAQPQHF. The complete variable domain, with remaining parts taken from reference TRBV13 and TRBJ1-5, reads AAGVIQSPRHLIKEKRETATLKCYPIPRHDTVYWYQQGPGQDPQFLISFYEKMQSDKGSIPDRFSAQQFSDYHSELNMSSLELGDSALYFCASSRGQAAQPQHFGDGTRLSIL.

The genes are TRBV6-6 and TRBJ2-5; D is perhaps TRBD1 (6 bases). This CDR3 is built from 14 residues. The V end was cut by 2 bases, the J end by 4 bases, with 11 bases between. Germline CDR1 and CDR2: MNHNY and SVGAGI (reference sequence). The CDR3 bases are TGTGCCAGCAGTTACGGCAGGGGTGGAGAGACCCAGTACTTC. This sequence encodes CASSYGRGGETQYF.

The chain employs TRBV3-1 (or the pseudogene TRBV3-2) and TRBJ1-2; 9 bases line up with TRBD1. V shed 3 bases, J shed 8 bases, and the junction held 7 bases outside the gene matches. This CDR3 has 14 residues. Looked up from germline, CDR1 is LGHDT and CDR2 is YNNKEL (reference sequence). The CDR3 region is CASSQVSTGGGYTF. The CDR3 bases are TGTGCCAGCAGCCAGGTTTCCACAGGGGGCGGCTACACCTTC.

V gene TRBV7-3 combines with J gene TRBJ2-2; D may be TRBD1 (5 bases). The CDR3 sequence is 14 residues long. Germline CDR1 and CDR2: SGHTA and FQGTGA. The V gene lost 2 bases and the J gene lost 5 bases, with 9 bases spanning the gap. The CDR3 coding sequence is TGTGCCAGCAGCTTAGGTCAGGGAACCGGGGAGCTGTTTTTT. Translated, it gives CASSLGQGTGELFF.

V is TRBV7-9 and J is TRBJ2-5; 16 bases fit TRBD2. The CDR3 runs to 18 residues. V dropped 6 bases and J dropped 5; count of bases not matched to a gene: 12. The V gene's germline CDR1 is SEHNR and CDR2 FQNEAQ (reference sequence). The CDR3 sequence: CASRQVPGLAGGKETQYF. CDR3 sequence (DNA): TGTGCCAGCAGACAAGTCCCGGGACTAGCGGGAGGGAAGGAGACCCAGTACTTC.

The CDR3 spells CASSSLLGGYSNQPQHF. CDR3 sequence (DNA): TGTGCCAGCAGTTCCCTCTTGGGGGGATATAGCAATCAGCCCCAGCATTTT. J is TRBJ1-5 and V is TRBV28; a weak D match, TRBD1 (5 bases). V lost 4 bases, J lost 0 bases, and 16 bases lay in between. Germline V gene sequence: CDR1 MDHEN, CDR2 SYDVKM. This CDR3 spans 17 amino acids.

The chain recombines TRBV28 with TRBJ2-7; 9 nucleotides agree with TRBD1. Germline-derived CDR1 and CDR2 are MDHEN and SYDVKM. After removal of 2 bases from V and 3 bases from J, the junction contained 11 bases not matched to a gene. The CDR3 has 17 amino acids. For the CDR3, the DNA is TGTGCCAGCAGTTTAAAGGTACAGGGGGCCACCTTCTACGAGCAGTACTTC. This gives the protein CASSLKVQGATFYEQYF.

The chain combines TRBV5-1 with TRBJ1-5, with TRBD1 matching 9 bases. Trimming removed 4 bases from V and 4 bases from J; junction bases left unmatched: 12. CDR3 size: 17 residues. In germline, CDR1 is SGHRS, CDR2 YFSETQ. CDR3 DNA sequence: TGCGCCAGCAGCATTCTTTCCGGGACAGGGCGAAATCAGCCCCAGCATTTT. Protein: CASSILSGTGRNQPQHF. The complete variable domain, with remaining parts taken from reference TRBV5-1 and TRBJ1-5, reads KAGVTQTPRYLIKTRGQQVTLSCSPISGHRSVSWYQQTPGQGLQFLFEYFSETQRNKGNFPGRFSGRQFSNSRSEMNVSTLELGDSALYLCASSILSGTGRNQPQHFGDGTRLSIL.

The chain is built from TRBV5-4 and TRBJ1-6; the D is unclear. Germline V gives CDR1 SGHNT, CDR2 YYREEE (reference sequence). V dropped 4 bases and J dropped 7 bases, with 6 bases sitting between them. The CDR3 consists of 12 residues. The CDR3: CASSQVNSPLHF. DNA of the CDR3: TGTGCCAGCAGCCAGGTCAATTCACCCCTCCACTTT.

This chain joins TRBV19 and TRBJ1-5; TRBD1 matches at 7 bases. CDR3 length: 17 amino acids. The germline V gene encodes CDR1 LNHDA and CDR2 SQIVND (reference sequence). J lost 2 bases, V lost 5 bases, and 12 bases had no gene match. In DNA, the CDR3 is TGTGCCAGTAGTTATGCTAGACAGGGTAGGGGCAATCAGCCCCAGCATTTT. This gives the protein CASSYARQGRGNQPQHF.

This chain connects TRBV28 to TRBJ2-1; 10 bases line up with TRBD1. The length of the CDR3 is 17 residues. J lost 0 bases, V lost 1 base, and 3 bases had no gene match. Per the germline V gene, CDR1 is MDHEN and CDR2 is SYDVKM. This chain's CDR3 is CASSLLGQGSSYNEQFF. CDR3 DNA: TGTGCCAGCAGTTTATTGGGACAGGGGTCCTCCTACAATGAGCAGTTCTTC.

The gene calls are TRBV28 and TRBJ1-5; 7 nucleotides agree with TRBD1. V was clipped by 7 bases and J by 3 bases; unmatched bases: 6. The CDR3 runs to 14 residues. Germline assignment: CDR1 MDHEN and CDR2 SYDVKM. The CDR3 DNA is TGTGCCAGCACCCCAGGGGGATACAATCAGCCCCAGCATTTT. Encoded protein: CASTPGGYNQPQHF.

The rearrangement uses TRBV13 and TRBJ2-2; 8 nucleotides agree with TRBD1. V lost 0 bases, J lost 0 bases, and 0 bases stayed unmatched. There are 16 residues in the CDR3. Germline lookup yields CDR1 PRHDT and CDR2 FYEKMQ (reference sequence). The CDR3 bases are TGTGCCAGCAGCTTAGGGGACAGGGCGAACACCGGGGAGCTGTTTTTT. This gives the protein CASSLGDRANTGELFF.

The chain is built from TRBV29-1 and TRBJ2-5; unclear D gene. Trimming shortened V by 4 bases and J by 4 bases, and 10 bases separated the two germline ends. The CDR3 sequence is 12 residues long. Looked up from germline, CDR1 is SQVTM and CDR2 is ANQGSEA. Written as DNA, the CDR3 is TGCAGCGTTGGGGCCGAGACAGAGACCCAGTACTTC. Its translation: CSVGAETETQYF.

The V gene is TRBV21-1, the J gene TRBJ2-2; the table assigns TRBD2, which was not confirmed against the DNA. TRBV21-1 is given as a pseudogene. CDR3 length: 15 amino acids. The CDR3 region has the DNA TGTGCCAGCTCGAGGGAGTTCGCGAACACCGGGGAGCTGTTTTTT. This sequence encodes CASSREFANTGELFF.

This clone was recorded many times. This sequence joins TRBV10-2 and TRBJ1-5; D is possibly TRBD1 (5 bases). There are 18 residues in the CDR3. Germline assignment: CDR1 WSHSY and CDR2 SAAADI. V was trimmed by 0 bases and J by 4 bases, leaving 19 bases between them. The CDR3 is CASSESTRQGGGNQPQHF. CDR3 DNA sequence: TGCGCCAGCAGTGAGTCGACTCGGCAGGGTGGGGGGAATCAGCCCCAGCATTTT.

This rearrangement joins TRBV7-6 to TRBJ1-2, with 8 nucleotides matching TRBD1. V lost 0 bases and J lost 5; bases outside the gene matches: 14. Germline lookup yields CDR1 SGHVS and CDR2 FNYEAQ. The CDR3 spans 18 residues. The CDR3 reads CASSLAEGGTGGLYGYTF. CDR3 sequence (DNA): TGTGCCAGCAGCTTAGCGGAGGGGGGAACAGGGGGTCTGTATGGCTACACCTTC.

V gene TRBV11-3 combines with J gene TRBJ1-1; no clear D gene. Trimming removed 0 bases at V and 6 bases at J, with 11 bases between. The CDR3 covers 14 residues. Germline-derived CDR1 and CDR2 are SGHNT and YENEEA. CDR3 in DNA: TGTGCCAGCAGCTTAGATCGCCCGGGGTCTGAAGCTTTCTTT. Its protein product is CASSLDRPGSEAFF.